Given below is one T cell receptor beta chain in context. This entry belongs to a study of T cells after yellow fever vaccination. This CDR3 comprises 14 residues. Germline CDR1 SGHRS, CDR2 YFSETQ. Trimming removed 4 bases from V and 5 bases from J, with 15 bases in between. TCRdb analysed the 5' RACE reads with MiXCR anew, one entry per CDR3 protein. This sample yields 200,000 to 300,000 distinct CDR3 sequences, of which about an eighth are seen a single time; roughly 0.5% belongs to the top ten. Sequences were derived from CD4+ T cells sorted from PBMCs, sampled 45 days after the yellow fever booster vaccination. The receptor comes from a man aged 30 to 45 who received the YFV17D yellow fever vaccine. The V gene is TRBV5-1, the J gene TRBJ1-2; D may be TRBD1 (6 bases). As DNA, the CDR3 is TGCGCCAGCAGCCTACGTCAGGGGACATATGGCTACACCTTC. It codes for CASSLRQGTYGYTF. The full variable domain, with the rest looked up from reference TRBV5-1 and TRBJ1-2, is KAGVTQTPRYLIKTRGQQVTLSCSPISGHRSVSWYQQTPGQGLQFLFEYFSETQRNKGNFPGRFSGRQFSNSRSEMNVSTLELGDSALYLCASSLRQGTYGYTFGSGTRLTVV.